This T cell receptor (beta chain) comes out of a study of T-cell memory formation after mild COVID-19. TCRdb fed the 5' RACE reads into MiXCR, producing one record per CDR3 protein. The table lists approximately 570,000 distinct CDR3 sequences, about a sixth of them singletons. This clonotype came up a few times. The sequenced material came from PBMCs or a T cell subset sorted from them (not recorded which). The clonotype originates from an adult woman who had mild COVID-19 (a few samples of this study predate the infection). Cell type and time point are not known.

CDR3 in DNA: TGTGCCAGCAGCTCAACAGCCACCGGGGAGCTGTTTTTT. This codes for CASSSTATGELFF. The chain is built from TRBV9 and TRBJ2-2; D not certain. The CDR3 is 13 amino acids. The ends were cut back, 4 bases at V and 4 bases at J, with 8 bases in the middle. Germline lookup yields CDR1 SGDLS and CDR2 YYNGEE.